The 22 T cell receptor beta chains below all came from one sample that was sequenced in a study of neoadjuvant anti-PD-1 for oral cavity cancer. Here immunoSEQ multiplex PCR was the method, and the copy in TCRdb shows in-frame clones only, minus some. The table includes approximately 12,000 clones, around three fifths detected once. Source: tumor tissue, taken before nivolumab (anti-PD-1) treatment. These receptors were taken from a person aged 35-80 years with oral cavity squamous cell carcinoma. The donor label of this sample is uncertain.

This sequence joins TRBV6-5 and TRBJ2-1; 9 bases fit TRBD1. There are 13 residues in the CDR3. Germline V CDR1 and CDR2: MNHEY, SVGAGI. The J segment lost 7 bases and the V segment lost 8 bases, leaving 6 bases of the junction unmatched. The CDR3 DNA reads as TGTGCCAGCGGTGGGACAGGGAAAAATGAGCAGTTCTTC. Its protein product is CASGGTGKNEQFF.

V and J are TRBV9 and TRBJ2-7, with D possibly matching TRBD2 (6 bases). CDR3 size: 13 residues. The V and J ends lost 1 base and 5 bases respectively, with 10 bases between them. CDR1 is SGDLS and CDR2 is YYNGEE in the germline V gene. CDR3 region: CASSVRERDEQYF. The CDR3 bases are TGTGCCAGCAGCGTAAGGGAGCGGGACGAGCAGTACTTC.

The CDR3 DNA reads as TGTGCCAGCAGCCAGGGACTAGCGGCTAGCACAGATACGCAGTATTTT. It is translated as CASSQGLAASTDTQYF. The chain couples TRBV5-6 to TRBJ2-3; 11 positions agree with TRBD2. The V and J ends lost 4 bases and 0 bases, in that order; junction bases with no gene match: 4. CDR1 is SGHDT and CDR2 is YYEEEE in the germline V gene. This CDR3 spans 16 amino acids. Complete variable domain (other parts from reference TRBV5-6 and TRBJ2-3): DAGVTQSPTHLIKTRGQQVTLRCSPKSGHDTVSWYQQALGQGPQFIFQYYEEEERQRGNFPDRFSGHQFPNYSSELNVNALLLGDSALYLCASSQGLAASTDTQYFGPGTRLTVL.

This clone was observed a few times. The chain uses TRBV4-1 and TRBJ2-7; D unresolved. The CDR3 runs to 14 residues. V was cut by 4 bases and J by 2 bases, with 12 bases left in between. Germline values: CDR1 MGHRA, CDR2 YSYEKL. CDR3 bases: TGCGCCAGCAGCCTCTTCCCTACGGCCTACGAGCAGTACTTC. Amino acid sequence: CASSLFPTAYEQYF.

The chain links TRBV30 to TRBJ1-3; no reliable D call. The CDR3 contains 13 residues. Trimming cost V 2 bases and J 0 bases, with 5 bases left between them. CDR1 is GTSNPN and CDR2 is SVGIG in the germline V gene (reference sequence). CDR3 loop: CAWSPDSGNTIYF. CDR3 in DNA: TGTGCCTGGAGTCCGGACTCTGGAAACACCATATATTTT.

This clone came up once. The chain recombines TRBV5-6 with TRBJ1-1, with a weak D call TRBD1 (6 bases). The length of the CDR3 is 13 residues. From germline, CDR1 is SGHDT and CDR2 YYEEEE. The V end was cut by 5 bases, the J end by 2 bases, with 10 bases between. The chain's CDR3 is CASSLQGNTEAFF. The DNA for the CDR3 is TGTGCCAGCAGTTTACAGGGAAACACTGAAGCTTTCTTT.

The J gene is TRBJ2-7, the V gene TRBV21-1; TRBD1 is taken as the D call from the table, unchecked against the DNA. TRBV21-1 is deemed a pseudogene. CDR3 length equals 15 residues. The CDR3 sequence is CASSKAYDRGYEQYF. CDR3 bases: TGTGCCAGCAGCAAAGCATACGACAGGGGGTACGAGCAGTACTTC.

The chain joins TRBV5-1 to TRBJ1-1; D remains ambiguous. The length of the CDR3 is 14 residues. V was clipped by 4 bases and J by 2 bases, with 12 bases between them. CDR1 and CDR2 from the germline V gene are SGHRS and YFSETQ. CDR3 sequence reads: CASSPTTKNTEAFF. The CDR3 nucleotides read TGCGCCAGCAGCCCCACGACAAAAAACACTGAAGCTTTCTTT.

V usage is TRBV6-6 and J usage is TRBJ2-7; D not resolved. The V end was cut by 6 bases, the J end by 3 bases, with 9 bases between. Germline V gene lookup returns CDR1 MNHNY and CDR2 SVGAGI (reference sequence). The CDR3 loop spans 12 amino acids. Written as DNA, the CDR3 is TGTGCCAGCAGGGGGATTTTCTACGAGCAGTACTTC. It codes for CASRGIFYEQYF.

This clone was detected a few times. This rearrangement joins TRBV27 to TRBJ1-2, with TRBD1 as a possible D gene (5 bases). V gave up 4 bases and J gave up 3 bases, with 6 bases separating them. The length of the CDR3 is 12 residues. Germline-derived CDR1 and CDR2 are MNHEY and SMNVEV (reference sequence). The CDR3 is CASSSGDYGYTF. In DNA, the CDR3 is TGTGCCAGCAGTTCGGGGGACTATGGCTACACCTTC.

This clone was seen a handful of times. The gene calls are TRBV5-4 and TRBJ1-2; 9 bases align to TRBD1. The CDR3 is made up of 14 amino acids. Germline loops: CDR1 SGHNT, CDR2 YYREEE (reference sequence). Trimming removed 4 bases from V and 8 bases from J; junction bases left unmatched: 9. The CDR3 loop is CASSPEGQGKGYTF. CDR3 nucleotides: TGTGCCAGCAGCCCGGAGGGACAGGGAAAGGGCTACACCTTC.

The chain couples TRBV7-3 to TRBJ2-7; 9 positions agree with TRBD1. The CDR3 extends over 16 amino acids. Germline V CDR1 and CDR2: SGHTA, FQGTGA. V was clipped by 5 bases and J by 7 bases; unmatched bases: 15. CDR3 nucleotides: TGTGCCAGCAGCCCAGACACCGGGACAGGGTCTGGAGAGCAGTACTTC. Protein product: CASSPDTGTGSGEQYF.

This chain connects TRBV7-3 to TRBJ2-2; tentatively, D is TRBD1 (5 bases). Between the trimmed V and J ends, which lost 0 bases and 7 bases, there was a span of 9 bases. This CDR3 region has 14 residues. Germline V gives CDR1 SGHTA, CDR2 FQGTGA. The CDR3 spells CASSLTVTGGELFF. The CDR3 DNA reads TGTGCCAGCAGCTTAACGGTTACAGGCGGGGAGCTGTTTTTT.

V gene TRBV14 combines with J gene TRBJ2-1, with D perhaps TRBD1 or TRBD2 (5 bases each). The ends were cut back, 4 bases at V and 10 bases at J, with 11 bases in the middle. CDR3 length: 12 amino acids. Germline V gene sequence: CDR1 SGHDN, CDR2 FVKESK. The CDR3 spells CASSREGREQFF. CDR3 sequence (DNA): TGTGCCAGCAGCCGAGAGGGGCGGGAGCAGTTCTTC.

The rearrangement joins TRBV6-5 to TRBJ1-2; D gene ambiguous. The CDR3 length is 12 residues. Between the trimmed V and J ends, which lost 2 bases and 6 bases, there was a span of 7 bases. Germline V gene lookup returns CDR1 MNHEY and CDR2 SVGAGI. CDR3 sequence: CASSYGGNGYTF. For the CDR3, the DNA is TGTGCCAGCAGTTACGGAGGGAATGGCTACACCTTC.

Points on this clone: This sample also contains other DNA sequences that code for the same CDR3. The chain employs TRBV29-1 and TRBJ2-6; maybe TRBD2 (6 bases). Germline V CDR1 and CDR2: SQVTM, ANQGSEA. The CDR3 runs to 15 residues. V was cut by 4 bases and J by 1 base, with 11 bases left in between. Here the CDR3 DNA reads TGCAGCGTTGGTCTGGGAGGTTCTGGGGCCAACGTCCTGACTTTC. Translation gives CSVGLGGSGANVLTF.

The chain carries TRBV11-3 and TRBJ2-3; 11 bases map to TRBD2. V lost 0 bases, J lost 6 bases, and 8 bases stayed unmatched. Germline assignment: CDR1 SGHNT and CDR2 YENEEA. The CDR3 spans 17 residues. CDR3 residues: CASSLDLSGRERDTQYF. In DNA form, the CDR3 reads TGTGCCAGCAGCTTAGACCTTAGCGGGAGGGAAAGGGATACGCAGTATTTT.

The genes are TRBV11-2 and TRBJ1-2; 7 bases align to TRBD1. V dropped 5 bases and J dropped 9; count of bases not matched to a gene: 12. The CDR3 covers 14 residues. Germline V gene lookup returns CDR1 SGHAT and CDR2 FQNNGV. The CDR3 bases are TGTGCCAGCAGCGCAGACAGGGAGCGGGGAAGCTACACCTTC. Its translation: CASSADRERGSYTF.

The V call is TRBV20-1, the J call TRBJ1-1; the D is unclear. The V end lost 2 bases, the J end lost 0 bases, and 1 base lay between the germline ends. Germline loops: CDR1 DFQATT, CDR2 SNEGSKA (reference sequence). This CDR3 is built from 11 residues. CDR3 in amino acids: CSARLNTEAFF. The CDR3 DNA sequence: TGCAGTGCTAGACTGAACACTGAAGCTTTCTTT.

V gene TRBV7-2 combines with J gene TRBJ2-3, with 7 bases matching TRBD1. V lost 1 base and J lost 3; bases outside the gene matches: 4. Per germline, CDR1 SGHTA and CDR2 FQGNSA. The CDR3 is 15 residues long. DNA of the CDR3: TGTGCCAGCAGCTTAGGGGGACAGATAACAGATACGCAGTATTTT. This encodes CASSLGGQITDTQYF.

V gene TRBV5-4 combines with J gene TRBJ2-7, with 10 bases that match TRBD1. The V gene's germline CDR1 is SGHNT and CDR2 YYREEE (reference sequence). CDR3 size: 14 residues. Trimming at V came to 4 bases and at J to 5 bases, leaving 6 bases not matched to a gene. CDR3 loop: CASSKGTGEDEQYF. CDR3 nucleotide sequence: TGTGCCAGCAGCAAAGGGACAGGGGAGGACGAGCAGTACTTC. Filled out from reference TRBV5-4 and TRBJ2-7, the complete variable domain reads ETGVTQSPTHLIKTRGQQVTLRCSSQSGHNTVSWYQQALGQGPQFIFQYYREEENGRGNFPPRFSGLQFPNYSSELNVNALELDDSALYLCASSKGTGEDEQYFGPGTRLTVT.

The V call is TRBV11-3, the J call TRBJ2-3; no firm D call. Trimming took off 1 base at V and 4 bases at J, with 12 bases between the two ends. The CDR3 contains 15 residues. Germline loops: CDR1 SGHNT, CDR2 YENEEA. This chain's CDR3 is CASSLVASTADTQYF. The DNA of the CDR3 is TGTGCCAGCAGCTTAGTCGCTTCTACGGCAGATACGCAGTATTTT.